These 10 T cell receptor beta chains share one sample of origin, sequenced in a study of T cell responses to AZD1222 COVID-19 vaccine. Sequencing was performed with immunoSEQ multiplex PCR; in TCRdb, only in-frame clones are kept and a portion is missing. The table shows around 260,000 clones, with about 92% occurring only once. Sequenced material: peripheral blood, taken on day 0 of AZD1222 vaccination. Source of these receptors: an adult in good health.

The CDR3 nucleotides are TGTGCCAGCAGCCCCTATAGCGGAGCTTTGTCCGAGCAGTACTTC. Amino acids: CASSPYSGALSEQYF. V gene TRBV3-1 (or the pseudogene TRBV3-2) combines with J gene TRBJ2-7, with TRBD2 as a possible D gene (6 bases). The germline CDR1 and CDR2 sequences are LGHDT and YNNKEL (reference sequence). V was clipped by 4 bases and J by 6 bases, with 19 bases between them. CDR3 length equals 15 residues.

The CDR3 region is CASLPGISYNEQFF. CDR3 DNA: TGTGCCAGCCTCCCAGGGATATCGTACAATGAGCAGTTCTTC. This sequence joins TRBV2 and TRBJ2-1; weak D call: TRBD1 (5 bases). The V end lost 8 bases, the J end lost 4 bases, and 15 bases lay between the germline ends. CDR3 length: 14 amino acids. The V gene's germline CDR1 is SNHLY and CDR2 FYNNEI.

J is TRBJ2-4 and V is TRBV10-3, with 10 bases matching TRBD2. The V gene end was trimmed by 0 bases and the J gene end by 3 bases; junction bases not matched to a gene: 2. The CDR3 spans 16 residues. Germline values: CDR1 ENHRY, CDR2 SYGVKD. As DNA, the CDR3 is TGTGCCATCAGTGAGTCCCTAGCGGGGGACAAAAACATTCAGTACTTC. Its translation: CAISESLAGDKNIQYF.

V usage is TRBV3-1 (or the pseudogene TRBV3-2) and J usage is TRBJ2-7, with D hard to call. Trimming shortened V by 0 bases and J by 0 bases, and 12 bases separated the two germline ends. Germline assignment: CDR1 LGHDT and CDR2 YNNKEL (reference sequence). The CDR3 covers 16 residues. CDR3 sequence: CASSQDRKPRSYEQYF. The CDR3 DNA sequence: TGTGCCAGCAGCCAAGATCGGAAACCGCGCTCCTACGAGCAGTACTTC.

The chain employs TRBV5-1 and TRBJ1-2, with 8 bases lining up with TRBD1. V was clipped by 4 bases and J by 12 bases; unmatched bases: 8. The germline V gene has CDR1 SGHRS and CDR2 YFSETQ. This CDR3 has 12 residues. The CDR3 loop is CASSLGQGSHTF. In DNA, the CDR3 is TGCGCCAGCAGCCTTGGACAGGGCAGCCACACCTTC.

V usage is TRBV19 and J usage is TRBJ1-2; D might be TRBD1 (5 bases). Germline V gene sequence: CDR1 LNHDA, CDR2 SQIVND (reference sequence). V lost 0 bases to trimming and J lost 4 bases, with 12 bases between them. The CDR3 extends over 15 amino acids. The CDR3 sequence: CASSIDIYGGYGYTF. The CDR3 nucleotides read TGTGCCAGTAGTATAGATATTTACGGGGGCTATGGCTACACCTTC.

The chain couples TRBV28 to TRBJ2-7; D gene uncertain. CDR1 MDHEN and CDR2 SYDVKM come from the germline V gene. Trimming cost V 6 bases and J 3 bases, with 12 bases left between them. The CDR3 covers 13 residues. Here the CDR3 DNA reads TGTGCCAGCAGCCCACTACCCCTCTACGAGCAGTACTTC. This gives the protein CASSPLPLYEQYF.

V gene TRBV2 combines with J gene TRBJ1-5; TRBD1 aligns across 7 bases. Germline assignment: CDR1 SNHLY and CDR2 FYNNEI. The J segment lost 7 bases and the V segment lost 4 bases, leaving 7 bases of the junction unmatched. The CDR3 has 14 amino acids. CDR3 amino acids: CASSAQGVGQPQHF. CDR3 nucleotide sequence: TGTGCCAGCAGTGCTCAGGGGGTAGGACAGCCCCAGCATTTT. Complete variable domain (other parts from reference TRBV2 and TRBJ1-5): EPEVTQTPSHQVTQMGQEVILRCVPISNHLYFYWYRQILGQKVEFLVSFYNNEISEKSEIFDDQFSVERPDGSNFTLKIRSTKLEDSAMYFCASSAQGVGQPQHFGDGTRLSIL.

The CDR3 sequence is CASSQSVTIGNQPQHF. In nucleotides, the CDR3 is TGTGCCAGCAGCCAATCGGTCACAATCGGCAATCAGCCCCAGCATTTT. The V and J genes are TRBV3-1 (or the pseudogene TRBV3-2) and TRBJ1-5; D call uncertain. Per the germline V gene, CDR1 is LGHDT and CDR2 is YNNKEL (reference sequence). Trimming took off 2 bases at V and 2 bases at J, with 13 bases between the two ends. CDR3 length equals 16 residues.

The V call is TRBV5-5, the J call TRBJ2-7, with D possibly TRBD2 on 6 matching bases. CDR1 and CDR2 from the germline V gene are SGHKS and YYEKEE (reference sequence). The V gene lost 3 bases and the J gene lost 2 bases, with 9 bases spanning the gap. There are 13 residues in the CDR3. The CDR3 here is CASSWGVTYEQYF. In DNA form, the CDR3 reads TGTGCCAGCAGCTGGGGGGTTACCTACGAGCAGTACTTC.